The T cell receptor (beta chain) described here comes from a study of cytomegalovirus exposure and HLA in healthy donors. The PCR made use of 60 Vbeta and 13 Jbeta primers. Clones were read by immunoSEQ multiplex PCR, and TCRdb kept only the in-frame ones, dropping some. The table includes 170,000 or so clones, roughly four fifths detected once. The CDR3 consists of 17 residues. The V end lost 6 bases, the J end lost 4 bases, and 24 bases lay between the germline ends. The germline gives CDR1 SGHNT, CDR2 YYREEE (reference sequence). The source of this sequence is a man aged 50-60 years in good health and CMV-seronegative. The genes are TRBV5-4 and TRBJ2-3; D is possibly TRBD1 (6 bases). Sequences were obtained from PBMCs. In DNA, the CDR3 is TGTGCCAGCACCAACTCTGCGACAGGCCCGAAGGCAGATACGCAGTATTTT. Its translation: CASTNSATGPKADTQYF.